Reported below is one T cell receptor (beta chain). The record originates from a study of cytomegalovirus exposure and HLA in healthy donors. Across the whole study: As released early, the data held about 85 million unique TCRs from HLA-typed donors.

CDR1 and CDR2 (germline): LGHNA, YNFKEQ. V lost 0 bases and J 6 bases, leaving 17 bases between the germline ends. The CDR3 consists of 16 residues. 13 Jbeta primers and 60 Vbeta primers were used for the PCR. The assay was immunoSEQ multiplex PCR, and TCRdb's table has in-frame clones only and misses some. The sample consists of 50,000 to 65,000 clones, less than 75% of them appearing once. The J gene is TRBJ1-2, the V gene TRBV4-2; a weak D match, TRBD1 (5 bases). This clonotype was sampled from a man in his fifties or sixties in good health and CMV-seropositive. Sequencing used PBMCs. The CDR3, as DNA: TGTGCCAGCAGCCAAGATGACAGTAAGCAAGGGGATGGCTACACCTTC. Translating gives CASSQDDSKQGDGYTF.